The 24 T cell receptor beta chains below were found in one sample sequenced in a study of cytomegalovirus exposure and HLA in healthy donors. PCR employed 60 Vbeta and 13 Jbeta primers. Only in-frame clones appear in the TCRdb table, and some are missing; sequencing was by immunoSEQ multiplex PCR. In the table there are fewer than 200,000 clones, roughly 80% of which are singletons. Material for sequencing was PBMCs. Every receptor here comes from a man aged 25 to 40 in good health and CMV-seropositive.

Only a few counts were recorded for this clone. This chain uses TRBV9 with TRBJ2-3; TRBD2 matches at 11 bases. This CDR3 spans 16 amino acids. Losses at the gene ends were 4 bases for V and 4 bases for J; bases not matched to a gene: 8. Germline V gives CDR1 SGDLS, CDR2 YYNGEE. CDR3 sequence: CASSTLSGGAADTQYF. The CDR3 bases are TGTGCCAGCAGCACCCTTAGCGGGGGGGCTGCAGATACGCAGTATTTT.

This chain joins TRBV29-1 and TRBJ2-1; the match to TRBD1 covers 12 bases. The length of the CDR3 is 15 residues. CDR1 is SQVTM, CDR2 ANQGSEA, per germline. Germline trimming cut 0 bases from V and 9 bases from J; bases unmatched to any gene: 6. The CDR3 sequence is CSVEDGDRGQIEQFF. CDR3 DNA sequence: TGCAGCGTTGAAGATGGGGACAGGGGGCAGATTGAGCAGTTCTTC.

This sequence joins TRBV28 and TRBJ1-5; 7 bases fit TRBD1. Looked up from germline, CDR1 is MDHEN and CDR2 is SYDVKM. This CDR3 has 14 residues. J lost 5 bases, V lost 5 bases, and 6 bases had no gene match. The CDR3 region is CASSPHDRDQPQHF. As DNA, the CDR3 is TGTGCCAGCAGTCCGCACGACAGGGATCAGCCCCAGCATTTT.

The V and J genes are TRBV7-9 and TRBJ2-7, with 7 bases fitting TRBD1. The CDR3 is 14 amino acids. Germline CDR1 is SEHNR and CDR2 is FQNEAQ (reference sequence). V gave up 4 bases and J gave up 3 bases; unmatched junction bases: 6. The DNA for the CDR3 is TGTGCCAGCAGCTCCCGGGACAGAGGCTACGAGCAGTACTTC. Amino acid sequence: CASSSRDRGYEQYF.

V and J are TRBV7-2 and TRBJ2-5; 7 bases are shared with TRBD1. The trim removed 1 base at V and 5 bases at J, leaving 4 bases unmatched. This CDR3 region has 14 residues. Germline values: CDR1 SGHTA, CDR2 FQGNSA. The CDR3 sequence: CASSLGQGWETQYF. The CDR3 bases are TGTGCCAGCAGCTTAGGACAGGGTTGGGAGACCCAGTACTTC.

V and J are TRBV6-5 and TRBJ2-3; a weak D match, TRBD2 (5 bases). V dropped 4 bases and J dropped 1 base, with 9 bases sitting between them. The CDR3 is made up of 14 amino acids. Germline-derived CDR1 and CDR2 are MNHEY and SVGAGI. CDR3 nucleotides: TGTGCCAGCAGTTGGACTCCACGCACAGATACGCAGTATTTT. Translation: CASSWTPRTDTQYF.

V usage is TRBV27 and J usage is TRBJ2-5, with 8 bases identical to TRBD2. The CDR3 contains 15 residues. Germline-derived CDR1 and CDR2 are MNHEY and SMNVEV (reference sequence). The J segment lost 4 bases and the V segment lost 7 bases, leaving 11 bases of the junction unmatched. The CDR3 protein is CASTLRSGVGETQYF. For the CDR3, the DNA is TGTGCCAGCACCTTACGTAGCGGGGTAGGAGAGACCCAGTACTTC.

The genes are TRBV6-5 and TRBJ1-6; 10 bases match TRBD1. The CDR3 contains 15 residues. In germline, CDR1 is MNHEY, CDR2 SVGAGI. Trimming took 2 bases from V and 8 from J; bases not matched to a gene: 3. CDR3 nucleotide sequence: TGTGCCAGCAGTTACCGGGACAGGGGTCATTCACCCCTCCACTTT. It encodes CASSYRDRGHSPLHF.

The chain recombines TRBV4-1 with TRBJ2-7; D call uncertain. The CDR3 consists of 13 residues. Germline lookup yields CDR1 MGHRA and CDR2 YSYEKL. With 0 bases removed from V and 4 bases from J, the gap between germline ends came to 7 bases. For the CDR3, the DNA is TGCGCCAGCAGCCAAGATGAGAGTTACGAGCAGTACTTC. Amino acids: CASSQDESYEQYF.

This sequence joins TRBV4-1 and TRBJ2-3; TRBD1 aligns across 8 bases. Unmatched junction bases numbered 4, after V lost 5 bases and J lost 0 bases. The CDR3 is made up of 15 amino acids. Germline V gene lookup returns CDR1 MGHRA and CDR2 YSYEKL. CDR3 DNA: TGCGCCAGCAGCTTCCGGGACAGGAGCACAGATACGCAGTATTTT. Amino acids: CASSFRDRSTDTQYF.

The chain joins TRBV11-2 to TRBJ2-7; 7 bases match TRBD1. The CDR3 spans 15 residues. Losses at the gene ends were 4 bases for V and 5 bases for J; bases not matched to a gene: 11. Per germline, CDR1 SGHAT and CDR2 FQNNGV. The CDR3 nucleotides read TGTGCCAGCAGCTCAAGGGGGCAGGGGAATCACGAGCAGTACTTC. Translation gives CASSSRGQGNHEQYF. Combining the CDR3 with reference TRBV11-2 and TRBJ2-7 gives the whole variable domain EAGVAQSPRYKIIEKRQSVAFWCNPISGHATLYWYQQILGQGPKLLIQFQNNGVVDDSQLPKDRFSAERLKGVDSTLKIQPAKLEDSAVYLCASSSRGQGNHEQYFGPGTRLTVT.

The count of this clone is one. The junction departs from germline at one end; a sequencing error may be responsible. V usage is TRBV6-1 and J usage is TRBJ2-4, with 8 bases identical to TRBD1. The CDR3 extends over 11 amino acids. From germline, CDR1 is MNHNS and CDR2 SASEGT. The CDR3 region has the DNA TGTGCCAGCAGTGACGGGACAGGAGTATGGTTC. Protein sequence: CASSDGTGVWF.

Only a few counts were recorded for this clone. The chain couples TRBV5-1 to TRBJ2-5; 8 bases line up with TRBD1. With V trimmed by 4 bases and J by 5 bases, 7 bases remained unmatched. The CDR3 contains 14 residues. Germline CDR1 reads SGHRS; CDR2 reads YFSETQ. CDR3 amino acids: CASSPGQGVETQYF. The CDR3 DNA is TGCGCCAGCAGCCCCGGACAGGGCGTGGAGACCCAGTACTTC.

The chain uses TRBV4-3 and TRBJ1-2, with 9 bases aligning to TRBD1. The J segment lost 3 bases and the V segment lost 0 bases, leaving 5 bases of the junction unmatched. The CDR3 runs to 16 residues. Germline lookup yields CDR1 LGHNA and CDR2 YSLEER. The CDR3 DNA follows: TGCGCCAGCAGCCAAGATAGACAGGGGGGGTACTATGGCTACACCTTC. Translation gives CASSQDRQGGYYGYTF.

This clone has just one count. The CDR3 sequence is CASRWTANPDEQFF. CDR3 bases: TGTGCCAGCAGATGGACAGCAAACCCGGATGAGCAGTTCTTC. J is TRBJ2-1 and V is TRBV6-6; D may be TRBD1 (6 bases). The ends were cut back, 6 bases at V and 8 bases at J, with 17 bases in the middle. Looked up from germline, CDR1 is MNHNY and CDR2 is SVGAGI (reference sequence). The CDR3 has 14 residues.

The chain joins TRBV2 to TRBJ2-5; a possible D gene is TRBD1 (5 bases). V lost 8 bases and J lost 11, with 15 bases in between. Germline CDR1 reads SNHLY; CDR2 reads FYNNEI. The CDR3 runs 11 residues. CDR3 nucleotides: TGTGCCAGCGGTTTCAGGGATGAGCAGTACTTC. Protein sequence: CASGFRDEQYF. The variable domain in full, completed from reference TRBV2 and TRBJ2-5, reads EPEVTQTPSHQVTQMGQEVILRCVPISNHLYFYWYRQILGQKVEFLVSFYNNEISEKSEIFDDQFSVERPDGSNFTLKIRSTKLEDSAMYFCASGFRDEQYFGPGTRLLVL.

Here the CDR3 reads CASSLRTNYEQYF. CDR3 sequence (DNA): TGTGCCAGCAGTCTACGGACTAACTACGAGCAGTACTTC. This chain joins TRBV27 and TRBJ2-7; D is possibly TRBD2 (6 bases). The CDR3 consists of 13 residues. The V and J ends lost 5 bases and 3 bases respectively, with 11 bases between them. Germline CDR1 reads MNHEY; CDR2 reads SMNVEV (reference sequence).

The chain links TRBV7-9 to TRBJ1-5; D is unresolved. This CDR3 is 14 amino acids long. Per the germline V gene, CDR1 is SEHNR and CDR2 is FQNEAQ (reference sequence). V lost 1 base, J lost 5 bases, and 9 bases lay in between. The CDR3 spells CASSLVSSDQPQHF. The CDR3 DNA follows: TGTGCCAGCAGCTTAGTGTCTAGTGATCAGCCCCAGCATTTT.

The chain uses TRBV2 and TRBJ2-1; TRBD2 might be the D (7 bases). CDR1 and CDR2 (germline): SNHLY, FYNNEI. The CDR3 consists of 18 residues. The V end was cut by 6 bases, the J end by 4 bases, with 25 bases between. The CDR3 DNA is TGTGCCAGCAGCCGTCTCAGAGGGGGGGCCGCTACGTACAATGAGCAGTTCTTC. This gives the protein CASSRLRGGAATYNEQFF.

The chain is built from TRBV2 and TRBJ2-5; 15 bases map to TRBD2. Losses at the gene ends were 6 bases for V and 1 base for J; bases not matched to a gene: 3. Germline V CDR1 and CDR2: SNHLY, FYNNEI. There are 16 residues in the CDR3. The CDR3 region is CASRVGLAGGQETQYF. As DNA, the CDR3 is TGTGCCAGCAGGGTGGGACTAGCGGGGGGCCAAGAGACCCAGTACTTC.

CDR3 sequence: CASSFPGQGQYEQYF. CDR3 DNA: TGTGCCAGCAGCTTTCCGGGACAGGGGCAGTACGAGCAGTACTTC. This chain uses TRBV28 with TRBJ2-7; TRBD1 agrees at 10 bases. The CDR3 contains 15 residues. Germline V CDR1 and CDR2: MDHEN, SYDVKM. V gave up 6 bases and J gave up 4 bases; unmatched junction bases: 9. Full variable domain (outside the CDR3, taken from reference TRBV28 and TRBJ2-7): DVKVTQSSRYLVKRTGEKVFLECVQDMDHENMFWYRQDPGLGLRLIYFSYDVKMKEKGDIPEGYSVSREKKERFSLILESASTNQTSMYLCASSFPGQGQYEQYFGPGTRLTVT.

DNA of the CDR3: TGCGCCAGCAGCTTGGAGGGGTTTGGGACAGGGGTCAGGAACACTGAAGCTTTCTTT. Translating it yields CASSLEGFGTGVRNTEAFF. The chain joins TRBV5-1 to TRBJ1-1, with TRBD1 matching 10 bases. The CDR3 runs 19 residues. J was trimmed by 1 base and V by 0 bases; bases with no gene match: 12. The V gene's germline CDR1 is SGHRS and CDR2 YFSETQ.

The J gene is TRBJ1-3, the V gene TRBV11-2; 9 bases are a match to TRBD1. Germline CDR1 is SGHAT and CDR2 is FQNNGV. The CDR3 covers 14 residues. The junction had 3 bases not matched to a gene; V was cut back by 3 bases and J by 6 bases. Here the CDR3 DNA reads TGTGCCAGCAGCTTTGGGACAGGGCCAAACACCATATATTTT. This encodes CASSFGTGPNTIYF.

The V call is TRBV6-5, the J call TRBJ1-1; D is uncertain. Trimming took off 2 bases at V and 5 bases at J, with 12 bases between the two ends. This CDR3 has 14 residues. The germline CDR1 and CDR2 sequences are MNHEY and SVGAGI. The CDR3 sequence: CASSYLSSGTEAFF. The DNA of the CDR3 is TGTGCCAGCAGTTACCTAAGCTCCGGGACTGAAGCTTTCTTT.